A single sample gave rise to the 11 T cell receptor beta chains below, sequenced in a study of naive and memory T cell subsets. General study findings and limits: Especially in CD8 cells, naive repertoires contained a few larger clonotypes, possibly CD45RA-re-expressing memory cells.

An equimolar mix of two oligonucleotides served as the beta constant-region primer for TRBC1 and TRBC2. Four rounds of PCR amplified the ligated cDNA using nested alpha and beta constant-region primers plus SP2. TCRdb re-called the UMI-ligation and nested PCR reads through MiXCR, storing one row per CDR3 protein. The table has around 83,000 distinct CDR3 sequences, about 11% seen once; the top ten hold approximately 0.14%. For these TCRs, the target antigens are not known. Source material: naive CD4+ T cells from blood. The source of these receptors is a human donor in good health.

This clonotype occurred a few times. The rearrangement uses TRBV24-1 and TRBJ2-2; weak D call: TRBD2 (6 bases). The ends were cut back, 3 bases at V and 2 bases at J, with 18 bases in the middle. The CDR3 has 18 residues. Germline loops: CDR1 KGHDR, CDR2 SFDVKD. DNA of the CDR3: TGTGCCACCAGTGATGGGGACTCCCGAGCCCTTAACACCGGGGAGCTGTTTTTT. Its translation is CATSDGDSRALNTGELFF.

This clonotype was detected many times. J is TRBJ2-7 and V is TRBV28, with D perhaps TRBD2 (6 bases). The CDR3 is 13 amino acids. Trimming took off 6 bases at V and 9 bases at J, with 18 bases between the two ends. Germline V gene data show CDR1 as MDHEN and CDR2 as SYDVKM. DNA of the CDR3: TGTGCCAGCAGCCCCGCCGGGACTCGTATGCAGTACTTC. It codes for CASSPAGTRMQYF.

The chain has TRBV12-3 or TRBV12-4 and TRBJ1-3; D may be TRBD1 (6 bases). This CDR3 region has 11 residues. V lost 7 bases, J lost 7 bases, and 8 bases lay in between. DNA for the CDR3: TGTGCCAGCAACCAGGGGAACACCATATATTTT. The encoded protein is CASNQGNTIYF.

The V call is TRBV21-1, the J call TRBJ1-4; the table assigns TRBD1, which was not confirmed against the DNA. TRBV21-1 is an annotated pseudogene. This CDR3 is 14 amino acids long. Here the CDR3 DNA reads TGTGCCAGCAGCAGATCGGGACAGCATGAAAAACTGTTTTTT. It specifies CASSRSGQHEKLFF.

The chain links TRBV11-1 to TRBJ2-2, with unresolved D. The V gene's germline CDR1 is SGHAT and CDR2 FQDESV (reference sequence). Trimming shortened V by 0 bases and J by 7 bases, and 6 bases separated the two germline ends. The CDR3 spans 13 residues. CDR3 sequence (DNA): TGTGCCAGCAGCTTAGCCCAAGGCGGGGAGCTGTTTTTT. Amino acids: CASSLAQGGELFF.

This clonotype was recorded many times. V and J are TRBV29-1 and TRBJ2-5; D unclear. Deletions cut 6 bases from V and 1 base from J, with 18 bases between. The CDR3 length is 15 residues. The germline V gene encodes CDR1 SQVTM and CDR2 ANQGSEA. The CDR3 protein is CSVAGDSAFQETQYF. In DNA, the CDR3 is TGCAGCGTGGCTGGAGACTCAGCCTTCCAAGAGACCCAGTACTTC.

This clonotype was detected only a few times. V is TRBV5-6 and J is TRBJ2-3; 10 nucleotides line up with TRBD2. The germline gives CDR1 SGHDT, CDR2 YYEEEE. The CDR3 is 15 amino acids. The trim removed 5 bases at V and 0 bases at J, leaving 3 bases unmatched. CDR3 region: CASRERGGSTDTQYF. In DNA form, the CDR3 reads TGTGCCAGCAGGGAGCGGGGGGGTAGCACAGATACGCAGTATTTT.

The sample holds many counts of this clonotype. The rearrangement links TRBV20-1 to TRBJ1-2; no clear D. The CDR3 contains 13 residues. Germline V gene data show CDR1 as DFQATT and CDR2 as SNEGSKA (reference sequence). With 1 base removed from V and 5 bases from J, the gap between germline ends came to 11 bases. The DNA of the CDR3 is TGCAGTGCTAGAGTTGCGGATTTATATGGCTACACCTTC. Translating it yields CSARVADLYGYTF.

This clonotype was seen repeatedly, ten times or more. The chain links TRBV29-1 to TRBJ2-5, with TRBD2 matching 10 bases. Germline CDR1 reads SQVTM; CDR2 reads ANQGSEA. This CDR3 has 14 residues. With 7 bases clipped from V and 5 bases from J, the junction kept 10 bases outside the gene matches. This CDR3 reads CSEIAGGLGETQYF. The CDR3 nucleotides read TGCAGCGAAATAGCGGGAGGTTTAGGGGAGACCCAGTACTTC.

This clonotype came up a few times. The rearrangement uses TRBV28 and TRBJ2-3, with a possible D match to TRBD2 (7 bases). V lost 9 bases to trimming and J lost 0 bases, with 19 bases between them. The CDR3 has 16 amino acids. Germline loops: CDR1 MDHEN, CDR2 SYDVKM. The DNA for the CDR3 is TGTGCCAGTTCCCTCCGGGGGGCGCATAGCACAGATACGCAGTATTTT. This codes for CASSLRGAHSTDTQYF.

This chain connects TRBV29-1 to TRBJ2-7; maybe TRBD1 (6 bases). From germline, CDR1 is SQVTM and CDR2 ANQGSEA. There are 11 residues in the CDR3. Trimming shortened V by 6 bases and J by 6 bases, and 12 bases separated the two germline ends. CDR3 DNA: TGCAGCGTAGAGTCAGGGGCCGAGCAGTACTTC. Its translation is CSVESGAEQYF.